The source of this TCR beta chain is a study of T cells after yellow fever vaccination (dated by TCRdb to between 2019 and 2020). Looking at the study overall: The SMART-Seq v4 Ultra Low Input RNA kit was used to prepare libraries from fractions with low cell numbers. To follow T-cell clones before and after primary and booster YFV17D yellow fever vaccination, bulk TCR alpha and beta repertoires were sequenced over time. The cohort comprised two healthy male donors, one aged 18 to 30 and one aged 30 to 40 years. Blood was collected at multiple timepoints before and after primary and secondary immunization, and bulk PBMC replicates and cell subsets were isolated.

The investigation overall reported the following: A small share of clonotypes was detected in both CD4 and CD8 compartments, with the overlap likely arising from convergent recombination. Compared with the primary T-cell response, the secondary T-cell response was faster but weaker, reaching its peak on day 5 rather than on day 15. Because only a couple of donors were included in the study, the extent to which the findings can be generalized is limited. After the booster, most of the clones that had expanded following primary vaccination were detected again (around 95% of CD4 and around 88% of CD8), which suggests that memory was broadly maintained. Computational filtering was needed because FACS-sorted repertoires could contain abundant contaminating clonotypes from the bulk population.

Explained via the paper, the treatment or condition label denotes: live attenuated yellow fever vaccine strain. PBMCs were isolated from peripheral blood using a standard Ficoll-Paque protocol. CD4 and CD8 T-cell fractions were isolated with Dynabeads CD4 and CD8 positive selection kits. TriZol was used to extract RNA from bulk PBMCs, CD4 and CD8 fractions, and dextramer-positive and dextramer-negative fractions. Synthesis of TCR cDNA relied on 5'RACE template switching, a step that introduced a universal primer site along with unique molecular identifiers. cDNA synthesis was primed from both the TCR alpha and TCR beta constant segments. Two PCR steps were used to amplify libraries, with sample barcodes and sequencing adapters being added in the second step. Sequencing of libraries was performed on Illumina HiSeq 2500 (2x100 bp) or NovaSeq (2x150 bp). The authors' analysis ran thus. MIGEC was used to demultiplex reads and collapse the reads into UMI consensus sequences, and MiXCR was used for V(D)J alignment. Using edgeR on replicate PBMC samples, clonotypes were called vaccine-responding if FDR was below 0.01 and the log2 fold change was above 5 up to day 15. CD4 or CD8 identity was assigned to each bulk clonotype according to whether the clonotype was present at higher abundance in the sequenced CD4 repertoire or the sequenced CD8 repertoire. TCRdb reran the public reads through fastp at Q25 and MiXCR, keeping productive beta chains. When rows share a CDR3 protein, they turn into one entry using the most common DNA and genes. The V and J calls shown here were made by TCRdb, not taken from the authors' results. The sample table lists tens of thousands of distinct CDR3 sequences, approximately 6.9% of them with a count of one. The ten biggest clones cover around 44% of the sample.

The sample holds many counts of this clonotype. It has no known antigen specificity. Per-base quality was not reported, and no clone a single base away is much larger than it. The germline V gene supplies CDR1 SGHVS and CDR2 FNYEAQ. V is shortened by 6 bases, J by 4 bases, and the region joining them spans 13 bases. Its CDR3 holds 14 amino acids, cysteine through phenylalanine. Solely the CDR3 DNA is kept, with 42 bases framed from the first base. This TCR was recovered from a man younger than 30 who received the YFV17D yellow fever vaccine. The material was CD8+ T cells sorted from PBMCs, obtained on the day of the first yellow fever vaccination. The rearrangement combines TRBV7-6 with TRBJ1-5; there is no confident call for the D gene. For the CDR3, the sequence is CASSPTVENQPQHF. The sequence in DNA is TGTGCCAGCAGTCCAACGGTTGAAAATCAGCCCCAGCATTTT.